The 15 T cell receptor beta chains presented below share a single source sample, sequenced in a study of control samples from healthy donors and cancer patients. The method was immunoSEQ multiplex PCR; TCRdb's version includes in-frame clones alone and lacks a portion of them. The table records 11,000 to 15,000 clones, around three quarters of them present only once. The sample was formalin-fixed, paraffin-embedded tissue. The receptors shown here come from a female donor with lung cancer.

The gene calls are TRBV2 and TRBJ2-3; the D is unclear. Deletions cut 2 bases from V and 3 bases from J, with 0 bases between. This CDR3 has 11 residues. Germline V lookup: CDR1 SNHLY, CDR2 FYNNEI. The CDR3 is CASSETDTQYF. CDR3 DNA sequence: TGTGCCAGCAGTGAAACAGATACGCAGTATTTT.

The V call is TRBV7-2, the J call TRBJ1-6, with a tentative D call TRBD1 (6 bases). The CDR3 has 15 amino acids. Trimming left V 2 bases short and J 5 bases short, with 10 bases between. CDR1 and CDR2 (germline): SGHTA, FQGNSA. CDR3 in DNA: TGTGCCAGCAGCTTAAGGGGGGGGGATAATTCACCCCTCCACTTT. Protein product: CASSLRGGDNSPLHF.

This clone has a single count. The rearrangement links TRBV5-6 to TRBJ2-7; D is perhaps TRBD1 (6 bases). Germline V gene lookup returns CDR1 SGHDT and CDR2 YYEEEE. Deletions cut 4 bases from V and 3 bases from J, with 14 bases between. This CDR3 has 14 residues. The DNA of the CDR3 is TGTGCCAGCAGCGTTTACACAGGGTTCTACGAGCAGTACTTC. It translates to CASSVYTGFYEQYF.

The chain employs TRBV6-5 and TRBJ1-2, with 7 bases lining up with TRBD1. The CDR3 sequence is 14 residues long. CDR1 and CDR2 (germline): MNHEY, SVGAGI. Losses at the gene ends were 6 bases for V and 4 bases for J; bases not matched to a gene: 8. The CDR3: CASRDRPSGYGYTF. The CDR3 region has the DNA TGTGCCAGCAGGGACAGGCCGTCCGGCTATGGCTACACCTTC.

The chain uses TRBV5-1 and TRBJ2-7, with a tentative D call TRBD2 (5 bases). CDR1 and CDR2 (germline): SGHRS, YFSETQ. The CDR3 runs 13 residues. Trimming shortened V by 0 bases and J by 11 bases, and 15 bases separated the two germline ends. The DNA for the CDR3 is TGCGCCAGCAGCTTGGCAGGACTGAGTGGGAAGTACTTC. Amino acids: CASSLAGLSGKYF.

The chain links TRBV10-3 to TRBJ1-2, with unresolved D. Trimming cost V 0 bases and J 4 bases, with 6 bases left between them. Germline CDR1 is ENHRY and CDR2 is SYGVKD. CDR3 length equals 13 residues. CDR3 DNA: TGTGCCATCAGTGAGTCCGGACCCTATGGCTACACCTTC. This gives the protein CAISESGPYGYTF.

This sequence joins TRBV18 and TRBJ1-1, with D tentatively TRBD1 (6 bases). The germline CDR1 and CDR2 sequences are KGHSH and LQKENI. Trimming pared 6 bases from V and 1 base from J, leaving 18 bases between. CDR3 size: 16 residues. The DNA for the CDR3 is TGTGCCAGCTCGCAGGAGACAGGTACGTCGAACACTGAAGCTTTCTTT. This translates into CASSQETGTSNTEAFF.

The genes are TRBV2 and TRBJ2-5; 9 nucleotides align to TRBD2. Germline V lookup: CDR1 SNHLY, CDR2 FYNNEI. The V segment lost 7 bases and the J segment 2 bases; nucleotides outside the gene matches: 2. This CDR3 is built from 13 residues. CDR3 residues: CASTLAGQETQYF. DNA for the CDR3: TGTGCCAGCACCCTAGCGGGGCAAGAGACCCAGTACTTC.

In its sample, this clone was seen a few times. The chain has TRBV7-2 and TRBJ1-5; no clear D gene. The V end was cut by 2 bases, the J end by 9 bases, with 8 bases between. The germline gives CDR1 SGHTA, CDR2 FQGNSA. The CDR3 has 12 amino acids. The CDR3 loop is CASSLMERPQHF. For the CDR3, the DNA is TGTGCCAGCAGCTTAATGGAGAGGCCCCAGCATTTT.

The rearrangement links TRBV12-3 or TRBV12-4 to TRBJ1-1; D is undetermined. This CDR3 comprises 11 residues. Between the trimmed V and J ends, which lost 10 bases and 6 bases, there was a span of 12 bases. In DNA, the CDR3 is TGTGCCACCTCCAGATCGGCTGAAGCTTTCTTT. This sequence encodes CATSRSAEAFF.

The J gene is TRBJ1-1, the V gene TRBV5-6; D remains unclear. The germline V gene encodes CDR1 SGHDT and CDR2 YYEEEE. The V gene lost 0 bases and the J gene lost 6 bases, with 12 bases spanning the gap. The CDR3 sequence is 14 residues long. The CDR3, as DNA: TGTGCCAGCAGCTTGGGGGCGCTCAGTCCTGAAGCTTTCTTT. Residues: CASSLGALSPEAFF.

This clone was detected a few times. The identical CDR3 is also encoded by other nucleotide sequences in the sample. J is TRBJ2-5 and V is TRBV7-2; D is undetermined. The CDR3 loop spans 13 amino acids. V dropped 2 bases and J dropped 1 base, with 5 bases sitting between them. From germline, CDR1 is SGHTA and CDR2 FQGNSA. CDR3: CASSLISQETQYF. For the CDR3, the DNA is TGTGCCAGCAGCTTAATATCCCAAGAGACCCAGTACTTC.

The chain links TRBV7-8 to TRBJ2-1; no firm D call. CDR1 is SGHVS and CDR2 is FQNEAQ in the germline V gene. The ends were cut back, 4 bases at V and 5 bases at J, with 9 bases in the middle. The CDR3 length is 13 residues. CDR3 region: CASSSSPDNEQFF. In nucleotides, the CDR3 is TGTGCCAGCAGCTCCAGCCCCGACAATGAGCAGTTCTTC.

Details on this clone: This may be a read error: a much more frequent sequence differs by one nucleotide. Written as DNA, the CDR3 is TGTGTCAGCAGCGTAGGGAAGATTCATGGCTACACCTTC. It yields the protein CVSSVGKIHGYTF. The chain recombines TRBV9 with TRBJ1-2; D is unresolved. CDR1 is SGDLS and CDR2 is YYNGEE in the germline V gene. The CDR3 has 13 amino acids.

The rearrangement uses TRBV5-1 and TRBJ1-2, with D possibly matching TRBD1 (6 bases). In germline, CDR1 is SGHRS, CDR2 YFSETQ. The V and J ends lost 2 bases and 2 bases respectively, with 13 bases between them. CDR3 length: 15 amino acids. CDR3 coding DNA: TGCGCCAGCAGCTTCCAGGGGACGTTGAACTATGGCTACACCTTC. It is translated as CASSFQGTLNYGYTF.